Listed below are T cell receptor beta chains from one sample, sequenced in a study of blood T cells in healthy people across ages. TCRdb processed the 5' RACE reads anew with MiXCR; each CDR3 protein has one entry. The table has some 1,500,000 distinct CDR3 sequences, 35% to 45% seen once; the top ten hold about 4%. The specimen was blood. The receptors were gathered from a woman in her late teens or twenties in good health. Each CDR3 is given with its conserved first and last residue. A D gene is named only where the DNA matches it firmly. Some rows mark clone size as missing; the rest say once, few, many or name a class of expanded clone.

TRBJ2-7 | NA | TRBD1 | TRBV29-1 | TGCAGCGTCGCGACAGGGATCGAGCAGTACTTC | CSVATGIEQYF
TRBJ1-2 | NA | NA | TRBV10-3 | TGTGCCATCAGTGACAGGGCTTATGGCTACACCTTC | CAISDRAYGYTF
TRBJ1-1 | NA | TRBD1 | TRBV7-8 | TGTGCCAGCAGCTTCTCCAGGGGGGACACTGAAGCTTTCTTT | CASSFSRGDTEAFF
TRBJ1-1 | few | TRBD1 | TRBV7-2 | TGTGCCAGCAGCGCCGGACAGGGGAGGACTGAAGCTTTCTTT | CASSAGQGRTEAFF
TRBJ2-3 | NA | TRBD2 | TRBV3-1 | TGTGCCAGCAGCAGGACTAGCGGAGGAAAGGCAGATACGCAGTATTTT | CASSRTSGGKADTQYF
TRBJ2-1 | few | NA | TRBV15 | TGTGCCACCAGTTCCAGTGGGCAGGGTTACAATGAGCAGTTCTTC | CATSSSGQGYNEQFF
TRBJ2-7 | NA | TRBD2 | TRBV5-1 | TGCGCCAGCAGCACCAGCGGGGATTCCTACAATGAGCAGTACTTC | CASSTSGDSYNEQYF
TRBJ2-3 | NA | NA | TRBV4-3 | TGCGCCAGCAGCCAAAACTTTGGCGGAACTACCATGGGAGGCACAGATACGCAGTATTTT | CASSQNFGGTTMGGTDTQYF
TRBJ2-5 | NA | NA | TRBV20-1 | TGCAGTGCTTACCAAGAGAACCAGTACTTC | CSAYQENQYF
TRBJ2-3 | few | TRBD1 | TRBV11-2 | TGTGCCAGCAGCTTCCGCGACAGGGGGCCTTTGGATACGCAGTATTTT | CASSFRDRGPLDTQYF